These T cell receptor beta chains were read from a single sample in a study of technical replicates of blood from a handful of donors. Sequencing was performed with immunoSEQ multiplex PCR; in TCRdb, only in-frame clones are kept and a portion is missing. The sample includes some 70,000 clones, 95% to 97% of them seen just once. Sequenced sample: T cells isolated from PBMCs. These receptors all stem from a human donor in good health. Both conserved end residues are part of each CDR3. The D gene is left open where the match is weak. Size tells how often a clone was seen (once, few, many) or the class of an expanded clone, and some rows leave it out.

v_call,clone_size,j_call,d_call,cdr3_aa,cdr3_nt
TRBV2,NA,TRBJ2-7,NA,CASSEVPLPDKEQYF,TGTGCCAGCAGTGAAGTCCCTCTCCCGGACAAGGAGCAGTACTTC
TRBV6-5,NA,TRBJ2-1,TRBD2,CASSLSGRVNEQFF,TGTGCCAGCAGCCTTAGCGGGAGGGTCAATGAGCAGTTCTTC
TRBV5-6,NA,TRBJ2-7,NA,CASSLMVAGPTMEQYF,TGTGCCAGCAGCTTGATGGTTGCGGGACCTACGATGGAGCAGTACTTC
TRBV4-3,NA,TRBJ1-1,NA,CASSQDRETEAFF,TGCGCCAGCAGCCAAGATCGGGAGACTGAAGCTTTCTTT
TRBV7-9,NA,TRBJ2-7,NA,CASSLRQQYEQYF,TGTGCCAGCAGCCTCCGTCAACAATACGAGCAGTACTTC
TRBV2,NA,TRBJ1-5,NA,CASSDPRGNQPQHF,TGTGCCAGCAGTGATCCCAGGGGTAATCAGCCCCAGCATTTT
TRBV2,NA,TRBJ2-7,NA,CASSEGFTSSEQYF,TGTGCCAGCAGTGAGGGCTTTACGAGTTCGGAGCAGTACTTC
TRBV9,NA,TRBJ1-5,NA,CASSVGVVSQPQHF,TGTGCCAGCAGCGTAGGTGTAGTTTCTCAGCCCCAGCATTTT
TRBV12-2,NA,TRBJ1-2,NA,CASRLDRVVGYGYTF,TGTGCAAGTCGCTTGGACAGGGTGGTTGGCTATGGCTACACCTTC
TRBV5-5,NA,TRBJ1-5,NA,CASSFGLGQPFQPQHF,TGTGCCAGCAGCTTTGGCCTCGGACAGCCCTTTCAGCCCCAGCATTTT
TRBV27,once,TRBJ1-3,NA,CASSLQGLSGNTIYF,TGTGCCAGCAGTTTGCAGGGTCTCTCTGGAAACACCATATATTTT
TRBV19,NA,TRBJ2-7,TRBD1,CASKGQGSEQYF,TGTGCCAGTAAGGGACAGGGGAGCGAGCAGTACTTC
TRBV7-8,once,TRBJ2-1,TRBD2,CASSLAIRGGPNEQFF,TGTGCCAGCAGCTTAGCGATTAGGGGAGGGCCCAATGAGCAGTTCTTC
TRBV4-1,NA,TRBJ1-1,NA,CASTSGYTEAFF,TGCGCCAGCACGTCGGGTTATACTGAAGCTTTCTTT
TRBV29-1,NA,TRBJ2-5,TRBD1,CSLAPGTGETQYF,TGCAGCCTCGCCCCCGGGACAGGAGAGACCCAGTACTTC
TRBV19,NA,TRBJ2-7,TRBD1,CASSTGTGVVYEQYF,TGTGCCAGTAGTACAGGGACAGGGGTGGTCTACGAGCAGTACTTC
TRBV28,NA,TRBJ2-6,NA,CASSSTQSPGANVLTF,TGTGCCAGCAGTTCAACACAGTCGCCCGGGGCCAACGTCCTGACTTTC
TRBV28,NA,TRBJ2-2,NA,CASSFVSGELFF,TGTGCCAGCAGTTTTGTCTCCGGGGAGCTGTTTTTT
TRBV5-4,NA,TRBJ2-2,NA,CASSFPDTGELFF,TGTGCCAGCAGCTTCCCTGACACCGGGGAGCTGTTTTTT
TRBV21-1,NA,TRBJ2-5,NA,CATLPQRFWAQYF,TGTGCCACCCTCCCCCAGCGGTTCTGGGCCCAGTACTTC
TRBV27,NA,TRBJ2-1,NA,CASRLAGASNEQFF,TGTGCCAGCAGACTAGCCGGAGCTAGCAATGAGCAGTTCTTC
TRBV28,NA,TRBJ1-3,NA,CASSLYTGAGGNTIYF,TGTGCCAGCAGTTTATACACGGGAGCAGGAGGAAACACCATATATTTT
TRBV6-5,NA,TRBJ1-2,TRBD1,CASSYLQGMDGYTF,TGTGCCAGCAGTTACTTACAGGGGATGGATGGCTACACCTTC
TRBV9,once,TRBJ1-1,NA,CASSGQGNTEAFF,TGTGCCAGCAGCGGCCAGGGGAATACTGAAGCTTTCTTT
TRBV9,NA,TRBJ2-3,NA,CASSVGGGDPLTDTQYF,TGTGCCAGCAGCGTAGGAGGAGGGGATCCACTCACAGATACGCAGTATTTT
TRBV11-3,NA,TRBJ2-7,TRBD2,CASSGAGGIYEQYF,TGTGCCAGCAGCGGGGCGGGAGGAATCTACGAGCAGTACTTC
TRBV19,NA,TRBJ2-7,TRBD2,CASSPMTSGRAEQYF,TGTGCCAGTAGTCCTATGACTAGCGGGAGGGCCGAGCAGTACTTC
TRBV6-5,NA,TRBJ1-2,NA,CASSLSRRTNYGYTF,TGTGCCAGCAGTTTATCAAGGAGGACTAACTATGGCTACACCTTC
TRBV6-5,NA,TRBJ2-7,TRBD1,CASSRDRAIYEQYF,TGTGCCAGCAGCCGGGACAGGGCTATCTACGAGCAGTACTTC
TRBV2,once,TRBJ2-3,NA,CASSVIGRRTDTQYF,TGTGCCAGCAGTGTAATCGGGAGAAGGACAGATACGCAGTATTTT
TRBV2,NA,TRBJ1-1,TRBD1,CASRSGTGNTEAFF,TGTGCCAGCAGGTCCGGGACAGGGAACACTGAAGCTTTCTTT
TRBV18,once,TRBJ1-5,TRBD1,CASSPPGQGGQPQHF,TGTGCCAGCTCACCACCAGGACAGGGAGGACAGCCCCAGCATTTT
TRBV6-1,NA,TRBJ2-2,TRBD1,CASSRTGWNTGELFF,TGTGCCAGCAGTCGGACAGGGTGGAACACCGGGGAGCTGTTTTTT
TRBV7-3,once,TRBJ2-3,TRBD2,CASSLLAGADTQYF,TGTGCCAGCAGCTTACTAGCGGGGGCTGATACGCAGTATTTT
TRBV27,once,TRBJ2-7,NA,CASSFLESSYEQYF,NA
TRBV11-2,NA,TRBJ2-2,NA,CASSPRATGSGELFF,TGTGCCAGCAGCCCCCGGGCCACAGGCTCCGGGGAGCTGTTTTTT
TRBV19,NA,TRBJ2-2,NA,CASSITGNTGELFF,TGTGCCAGTAGTATTACAGGGAACACCGGGGAGCTGTTTTTT